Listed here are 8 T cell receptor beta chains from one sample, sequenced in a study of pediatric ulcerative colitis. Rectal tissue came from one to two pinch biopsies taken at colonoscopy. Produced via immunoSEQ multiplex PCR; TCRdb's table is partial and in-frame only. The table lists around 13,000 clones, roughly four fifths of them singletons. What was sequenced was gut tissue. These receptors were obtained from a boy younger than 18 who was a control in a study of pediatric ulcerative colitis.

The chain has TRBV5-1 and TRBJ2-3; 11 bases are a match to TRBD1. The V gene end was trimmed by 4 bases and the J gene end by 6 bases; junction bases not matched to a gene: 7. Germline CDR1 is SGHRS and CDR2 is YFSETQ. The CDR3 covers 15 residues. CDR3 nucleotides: TGCGCCAGCAGCCAGAGGACAGGGGGCGGTGATACGCAGTATTTT. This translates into CASSQRTGGGDTQYF.

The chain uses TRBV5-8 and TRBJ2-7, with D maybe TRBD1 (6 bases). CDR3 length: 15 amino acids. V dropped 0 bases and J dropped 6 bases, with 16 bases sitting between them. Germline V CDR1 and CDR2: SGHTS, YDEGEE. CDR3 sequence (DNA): TGTGCCAGCAGCTTGGGGACAGCTTCTTATCGCGAGCAGTACGTC. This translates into CASSLGTASYREQYV.

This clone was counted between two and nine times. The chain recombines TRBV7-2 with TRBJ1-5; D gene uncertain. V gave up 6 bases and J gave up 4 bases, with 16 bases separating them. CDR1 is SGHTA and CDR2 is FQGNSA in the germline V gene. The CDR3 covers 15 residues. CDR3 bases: TGTGCCAGCAGTTCCCTAACAGCAATAAATCAGCCCCAGCATTTT. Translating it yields CASSSLTAINQPQHF.

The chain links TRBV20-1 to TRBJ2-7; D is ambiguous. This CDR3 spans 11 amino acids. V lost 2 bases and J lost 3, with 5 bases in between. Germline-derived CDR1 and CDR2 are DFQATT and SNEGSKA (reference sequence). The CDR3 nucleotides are TGCAGTGCTAGACTAGTCTACGAGCAGTACTTC. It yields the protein CSARLVYEQYF.

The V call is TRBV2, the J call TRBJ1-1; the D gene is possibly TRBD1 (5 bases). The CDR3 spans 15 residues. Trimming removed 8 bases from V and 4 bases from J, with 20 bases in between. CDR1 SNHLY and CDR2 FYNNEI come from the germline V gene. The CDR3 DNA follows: TGTGCCAGCTCGCTACAGGAGGGCTTGGGCACTGAAGCTTTCTTT. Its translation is CASSLQEGLGTEAFF.

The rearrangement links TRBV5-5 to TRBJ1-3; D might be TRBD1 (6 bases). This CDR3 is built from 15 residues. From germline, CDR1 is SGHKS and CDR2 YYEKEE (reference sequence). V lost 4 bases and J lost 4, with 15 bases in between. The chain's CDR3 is CASSTGDTSGNTIYF. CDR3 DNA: TGTGCCAGCAGCACCGGGGACACCTCAGGAAACACCATATATTTT.

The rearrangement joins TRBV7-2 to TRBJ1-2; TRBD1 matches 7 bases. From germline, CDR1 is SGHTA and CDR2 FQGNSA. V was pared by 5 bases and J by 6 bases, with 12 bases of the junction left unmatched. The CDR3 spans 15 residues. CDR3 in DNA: TGTGCCAGCAGCCAGGATTCAGGGGGATTCGATGGCTACACCTTC. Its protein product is CASSQDSGGFDGYTF.

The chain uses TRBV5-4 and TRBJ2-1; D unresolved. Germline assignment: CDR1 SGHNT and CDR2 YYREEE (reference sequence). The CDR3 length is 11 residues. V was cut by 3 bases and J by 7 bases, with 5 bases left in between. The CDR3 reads CASSSTNEQFF. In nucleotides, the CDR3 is TGTGCCAGCAGCTCGACTAATGAGCAGTTCTTC.